The subject of this entry is one TCR beta chain. This sample was included in a study of CXCR3-negative and CXCR3-positive naive CD8 T cells. The study made its TRB cDNA libraries by 5' RACE, adding UMI labels. For each CDR3 protein, TCRdb gives one entry from its re-call of the 5' RACE reads, without DNA. The sample totals approximately 70,000 distinct CDR3 sequences; its top ten clones hold around 1.5%. CDR1 and CDR2 (germline): SNHLY, FYNNEI. The length of the CDR3 is 16 residues. Input material: naive CXCR3- CD8+ T cells from blood. Subset: CD45RO-CCR7+CD27+CD95- naive CD8+ T cells lacking CXCR3 (TNR3-). The chain carries TRBV2 and TRBJ2-7; TCRdb outputs TRBD2, but without DNA this stays unchecked. The receptor was isolated from a human donor in good health. Some clones in this sample may be carry-over from other donors' samples. This CDR3 is CASSDRGRVRSVEQYF. The whole variable domain, remainder taken from reference TRBV2 and TRBJ2-7, is EPEVTQTPSHQVTQMGQEVILRCVPISNHLYFYWYRQILGQKVEFLVSFYNNEISEKSEIFDDQFSVERPDGSNFTLKIRSTKLEDSAMYFCASSDRGRVRSVEQYFGPGTRLTVT.